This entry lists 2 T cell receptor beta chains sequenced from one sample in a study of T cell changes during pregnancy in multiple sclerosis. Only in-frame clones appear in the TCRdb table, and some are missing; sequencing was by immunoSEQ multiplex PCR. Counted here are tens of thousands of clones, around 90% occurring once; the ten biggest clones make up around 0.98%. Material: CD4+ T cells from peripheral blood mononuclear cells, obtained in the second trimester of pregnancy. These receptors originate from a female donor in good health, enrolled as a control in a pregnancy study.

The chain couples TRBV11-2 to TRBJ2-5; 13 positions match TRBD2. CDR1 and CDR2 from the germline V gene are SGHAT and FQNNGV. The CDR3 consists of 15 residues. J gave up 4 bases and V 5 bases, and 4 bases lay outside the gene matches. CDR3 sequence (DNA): TGTGCCAGCAGCCGAGGACTAGCGGGGGTAGAGACCCAGTACTTC. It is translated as CASSRGLAGVETQYF.

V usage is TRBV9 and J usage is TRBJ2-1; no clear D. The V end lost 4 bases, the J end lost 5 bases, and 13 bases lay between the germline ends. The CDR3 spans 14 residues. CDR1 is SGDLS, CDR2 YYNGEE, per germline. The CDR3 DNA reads TGTGCCAGCAGCCCTGGCCCCCCCCACAATGAGCAGTTCTTC. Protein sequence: CASSPGPPHNEQFF.